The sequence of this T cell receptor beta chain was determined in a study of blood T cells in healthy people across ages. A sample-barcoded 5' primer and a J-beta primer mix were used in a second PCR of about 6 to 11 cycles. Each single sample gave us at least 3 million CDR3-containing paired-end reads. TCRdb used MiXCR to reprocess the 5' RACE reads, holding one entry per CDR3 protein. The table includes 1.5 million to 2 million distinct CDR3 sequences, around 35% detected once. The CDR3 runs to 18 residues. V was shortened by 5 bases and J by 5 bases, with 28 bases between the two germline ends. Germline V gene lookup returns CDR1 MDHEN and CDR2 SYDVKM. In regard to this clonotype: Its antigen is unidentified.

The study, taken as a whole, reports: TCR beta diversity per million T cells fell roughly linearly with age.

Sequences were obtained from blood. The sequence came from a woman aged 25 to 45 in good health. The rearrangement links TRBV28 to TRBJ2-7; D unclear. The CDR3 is CASSPNEIAFSAEDEQYF. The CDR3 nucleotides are TGTGCCAGCAGTCCTAATGAAATTGCCTTTTCAGCAGAAGACGAGCAGTACTTC. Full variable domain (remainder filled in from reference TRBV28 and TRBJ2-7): DVKVTQSSRYLVKRTGEKVFLECVQDMDHENMFWYRQDPGLGLRLIYFSYDVKMKEKGDIPEGYSVSREKKERFSLILESASTNQTSMYLCASSPNEIAFSAEDEQYFGPGTRLTVT.